These 11 T cell receptor beta chains originate from one sample sequenced in a study of cytomegalovirus exposure and HLA in healthy donors. PCR involved 60 Vbeta and 13 Jbeta primers. The data were produced by immunoSEQ multiplex PCR, yet TCRdb's version contains in-frame clones alone and is incomplete. This repertoire shows about 190,000 clones, 75% to 90% found once; its top ten account for approximately 0.31%. Material for sequencing was PBMCs. All receptors come from a woman aged 25 to 45 in good health and CMV-seronegative.

In regard to this clone: This CDR3 is missing its conserved last phenylalanine or tryptophan, likely due to a read error. The rearrangement uses TRBV5-1 and TRBJ1-2; TRBD1 might be the D (6 bases). CDR1 is SGHRS and CDR2 is YFSETQ in the germline V gene. The CDR3 has 15 amino acids. V was clipped by 4 bases and J by 4 bases, with 17 bases between them. The CDR3 region is CASSMGGRTTYGYTL. In DNA form, the CDR3 reads TGCGCCAGCAGCATGGGGGGCAGGACAACCTATGGCTACACCCTC.

V gene TRBV7-8 combines with J gene TRBJ2-7, with a tentative D call TRBD1 (5 bases). The V and J ends lost 1 base and 7 bases respectively, with 8 bases between them. The CDR3 covers 12 residues. Germline V gives CDR1 SGHVS, CDR2 FQNEAQ. The CDR3 region is CASSLGGVEQYF. The DNA of the CDR3 is TGTGCCAGCAGCTTAGGGGGCGTTGAGCAGTACTTC.

This chain links TRBV5-1 with TRBJ1-6; D remains ambiguous. This CDR3 spans 14 amino acids. Germline CDR1 and CDR2: SGHRS and YFSETQ. V lost 4 bases to trimming and J lost 7 bases, with 12 bases between them. In DNA form, the CDR3 reads TGCGCCAGCAGCACCAGGATAGACAATTCACCCCTCCACTTT. This sequence encodes CASSTRIDNSPLHF.

The chain's CDR3 is CASGEGNPYEQYF. The CDR3 region has the DNA TGTGCCAGCGGGGAGGGTAACCCCTACGAGCAGTACTTC. The chain has TRBV6-1 and TRBJ2-7, with 7 bases fitting TRBD2. This CDR3 is built from 13 residues. V shed 8 bases, J shed 2 bases, and the junction held 6 bases outside the gene matches. The germline CDR1 and CDR2 sequences are MNHNS and SASEGT.

This clone showed up just a few times. V is TRBV7-8 and J is TRBJ2-1, with D perhaps matching TRBD1 (6 bases). V lost 3 bases to trimming and J lost 5 bases, with 8 bases between them. CDR1 and CDR2 from the germline V gene are SGHVS and FQNEAQ. The CDR3 has 13 residues. The CDR3 coding sequence is TGTGCCAGCAGCTTGGGACAAGACAATGAGCAGTTCTTC. Its translation is CASSLGQDNEQFF. The entire variable domain, with the rest obtained from reference TRBV7-8 and TRBJ2-1, is as follows: GAGVSQSPRYKVAKRGQDVALRCDPISGHVSLFWYQQALGQGPEFLTYFQNEAQLDKSGLPSDRFFAERPEGSVSTLKIQRTQQEDSAVYLCASSLGQDNEQFFGPGTRLTVL.

The chain has TRBV7-8 and TRBJ2-2; a weak D match, TRBD2 (8 bases). This CDR3 region has 18 residues. V lost 2 bases, J lost 2 bases, and 18 bases lay in between. In germline, CDR1 is SGHVS, CDR2 FQNEAQ. CDR3 region: CASSLPKGAGGNTGELFF. CDR3 sequence (DNA): TGTGCCAGCAGCTTACCCAAGGGGGCGGGGGGTAACACCGGGGAGCTGTTTTTT.

This chain uses TRBV6-5 with TRBJ1-4, with 9 bases lining up with TRBD1. The CDR3 sequence is 14 residues long. V lost 6 bases and J lost 6; bases outside the gene matches: 5. Germline V CDR1 and CDR2: MNHEY, SVGAGI. The CDR3 here is CASSRDRAYEKLFF. Here the CDR3 DNA reads TGTGCCAGCAGCAGGGACAGGGCATATGAAAAACTGTTTTTT.

This clone came up a few times. V is TRBV5-1 and J is TRBJ1-4, with a possible D match to TRBD1 (5 bases). This CDR3 spans 15 amino acids. Germline CDR1 and CDR2: SGHRS and YFSETQ. Trimming took off 0 bases at V and 6 bases at J, with 12 bases between the two ends. The CDR3 sequence is CASSLDLGHDEKLFF. The CDR3 DNA follows: TGCGCCAGCAGCTTGGATCTGGGGCACGATGAAAAACTGTTTTTT.

J is TRBJ1-5 and V is TRBV28; the D gene is possibly TRBD1 (5 bases). This CDR3 contains 13 residues. The V gene's germline CDR1 is MDHEN and CDR2 SYDVKM. V shed 6 bases and J shed 7 bases, with 13 bases lying between them. CDR3 nucleotides: TGTGCCAGCAGGTCCAGGGCCAGGCAGCCCCAGCATTTT. Its translation is CASRSRARQPQHF.

This chain's CDR3 is CASSVRDREQETQYF. The CDR3 DNA is TGTGCCAGCAGCGTGAGGGACAGGGAACAAGAGACCCAGTACTTC. The chain is built from TRBV9 and TRBJ2-5; 9 nucleotides align to TRBD1. There are 15 residues in the CDR3. Germline assignment: CDR1 SGDLS and CDR2 YYNGEE. V shed 2 bases and J 2 bases; nucleotides not matched to a gene: 4.

This chain uses TRBV27 with TRBJ1-2; the D gene is possibly TRBD1 (5 bases). Germline V CDR1 and CDR2: MNHEY, SMNVEV (reference sequence). V gave up 0 bases and J gave up 0 bases, with 8 bases separating them. CDR3 size: 15 residues. This CDR3 reads CASSLSLGANYGYTF. The CDR3 nucleotides read TGTGCCAGCAGTTTATCGTTAGGGGCTAACTATGGCTACACCTTC.